These 21 T cell receptor beta chains were sequenced from one sample in a study of shared clonotypes between healthy human individuals. The method was immunoSEQ multiplex PCR; TCRdb's version includes in-frame clones alone and lacks a portion of them. The sample has some 1 million clones; 60% to 80% are singletons. Specimen: memory CD4+ T cells sorted from blood. Subset in this sample: CD45RA-negative fraction. The source of these receptors is a man between 18 and 35 years old in good health.

This chain joins TRBV11-2 and TRBJ2-5, with a possible D match to TRBD2 (6 bases). The CDR3 totals 14 residues. Per germline, CDR1 SGHAT and CDR2 FQNNGV. V dropped 1 base and J dropped 2 bases, with 8 bases sitting between them. Written as DNA, the CDR3 is TGTGCCAGCAGCTTAGCACGGGGGCAAGAGACCCAGTACTTC. Its translation is CASSLARGQETQYF.

The gene calls are TRBV12-5 and TRBJ2-5, with D uncertain. Deletions cut 1 base from V and 7 bases from J, with 10 bases between. Germline V gene lookup returns CDR1 LGHNT and CDR2 FRNRAP. The CDR3 consists of 13 residues. CDR3 nucleotides: TGTGCTAGTGGTTTGGGCCCCTGGGGGACCCAGTACTTC. It translates to CASGLGPWGTQYF.

The chain joins TRBV6-1 to TRBJ2-7; tentatively, D is TRBD2 (5 bases). V was trimmed by 2 bases and J by 6 bases, leaving 11 bases between them. The CDR3 loop spans 13 amino acids. CDR1 is MNHNS and CDR2 is SASEGT in the germline V gene. The CDR3 DNA reads TGTGCCAGCAGTGAAATCCTAGCTCGCGAGCAGTACTTC. It encodes CASSEILAREQYF.

This clone was observed a handful of times. This chain links TRBV5-1 with TRBJ1-2; 7 bases fit TRBD1. The CDR3 runs 14 residues. From germline, CDR1 is SGHRS and CDR2 YFSETQ. With 4 bases clipped from V and 4 bases from J, the junction kept 7 bases outside the gene matches. The CDR3, as DNA: TGCGCCAGCAGCGAGGGACAGCGAGGCTATGGCTACACCTTC. Its protein product is CASSEGQRGYGYTF. Complete variable domain (other parts from reference TRBV5-1 and TRBJ1-2): KAGVTQTPRYLIKTRGQQVTLSCSPISGHRSVSWYQQTPGQGLQFLFEYFSETQRNKGNFPGRFSGRQFSNSRSEMNVSTLELGDSALYLCASSEGQRGYGYTFGSGTRLTVV.

This chain joins TRBV7-6 and TRBJ1-1; D is uncertain. V shed 4 bases and J shed 11 bases, with 14 bases lying between them. Germline-derived CDR1 and CDR2 are SGHVS and FNYEAQ. The CDR3 loop spans 12 amino acids. As DNA, the CDR3 is TGTGCCAGCAGCTCTGGAGGGCCGGAGGCTTTCTTT. Translated, it gives CASSSGGPEAFF.

The chain combines TRBV6-4 with TRBJ2-7; 7 bases match TRBD1. The J segment lost 2 bases and the V segment lost 7 bases, leaving 8 bases of the junction unmatched. CDR3 length: 14 residues. Germline V CDR1 and CDR2: MRHNA, SNTAGT. CDR3 protein: CASKVRDSPYEQYF. CDR3 DNA: TGTGCCAGCAAAGTTAGGGACAGCCCCTACGAGCAGTACTTC.

This rearrangement joins TRBV28 to TRBJ1-5; 9 nucleotides align to TRBD1. J lost 2 bases, V lost 5 bases, and 4 bases had no gene match. Germline V CDR1 and CDR2: MDHEN, SYDVKM. CDR3 length equals 15 residues. The CDR3 protein is CASSATGGGNQPQHF. In DNA, the CDR3 is TGTGCCAGCAGTGCGACAGGGGGAGGCAATCAGCCCCAGCATTTT.

The V call is TRBV5-1, the J call TRBJ2-5; the D is unclear. CDR3 length: 12 amino acids. The germline V gene has CDR1 SGHRS and CDR2 YFSETQ. V gave up 6 bases and J gave up 3 bases, with 9 bases separating them. The CDR3 sequence is CASTRSEETQYF. The CDR3 nucleotides are TGCGCCAGCACTCGGTCTGAAGAGACCCAGTACTTC.

J is TRBJ1-2 and V is TRBV6-5; TRBD1 aligns across 7 bases. CDR1 and CDR2 (germline): MNHEY, SVGAGI. V lost 8 bases, J lost 4 bases, and 10 bases stayed unmatched. The CDR3 is made up of 14 amino acids. The CDR3 reads CASAYRGSSYGYTF. The CDR3 DNA reads TGTGCCAGCGCTTACAGGGGAAGCAGCTATGGCTACACCTTC.

V usage is TRBV20-1 and J usage is TRBJ2-7, with D perhaps TRBD2 (6 bases). This CDR3 has 11 residues. Germline V gene data show CDR1 as DFQATT and CDR2 as SNEGSKA (reference sequence). DNA of the CDR3: TGCAGCCACCTGGGGGGACTCGAGCAGTACTTC. It translates to CSHLGGLEQYF.

In regard to this clone: The junction shows a germline mismatch at one end, possibly a read error. J is TRBJ2-3 and V is TRBV7-9; a possible D gene is TRBD1 (5 bases). The CDR3 is 19 amino acids. Germline values: CDR1 SEHNR, CDR2 FQNEAQ (reference sequence). DNA of the CDR3: TGTGCCAGCACCTTAGGATCGCTTGAGTCCCTAGGGGACACAGATACGCAGTATTTT. Translated, it gives CASTLGSLESLGDTDTQYF.

The chain has TRBV10-1 and TRBJ2-1; D uncertain. This CDR3 has 13 amino acids. V was pared by 4 bases and J by 7 bases, with 11 bases between. CDR1 and CDR2 (germline): WNHNN, SYGVQD (reference sequence). The CDR3 reads CASSVTLGNEQFF. CDR3 coding DNA: TGCGCCAGCAGTGTTACCCTCGGGAATGAGCAGTTCTTC.

Concerning this clone itself: A read error may produce the germline difference seen at one junction end. V gene TRBV6-1 combines with J gene TRBJ2-7; no firm D call. Germline CDR1 is MNHNS and CDR2 is SASEGT. The length of the CDR3 is 12 residues. CDR3: CASNEGWYEQYF. The CDR3 region has the DNA TGTGCCAGCAATGAAGGGTGGTACGAGCAGTACTTC.

This clone has more than one count but fewer than ten. The gene calls are TRBV18 and TRBJ1-2, with a tentative D call TRBD1 (6 bases). Germline V lookup: CDR1 KGHSH, CDR2 LQKENI. V lost 0 bases, J lost 8 bases, and 10 bases lay in between. CDR3 length: 13 amino acids. CDR3 region: CASSPPAGVGYTF. CDR3 in DNA: TGTGCCAGCTCACCACCGGCAGGGGTCGGCTACACCTTC.

The gene calls are TRBV7-8 and TRBJ2-6, with TRBD2 as a possible D gene (7 bases). V dropped 3 bases and J dropped 0 bases, with 9 bases sitting between them. The CDR3 contains 16 residues. Germline V gene lookup returns CDR1 SGHVS and CDR2 FQNEAQ. The CDR3 reads CASSLGGGSGANVLTF. The CDR3 region has the DNA TGTGCCAGCAGCTTGGGAGGGGGCTCTGGGGCCAACGTCCTGACTTTC.

Details on this clone: A single base is all that separates this from a far larger clone, so a read error is likely. The rearrangement joins TRBV4-3 to TRBJ2-3, with D maybe TRBD2 (5 bases). Germline-derived CDR1 and CDR2 are LGHNA and YSLEER. V lost 0 bases and J 0 bases, leaving 7 bases between the germline ends. The CDR3 totals 15 residues. The CDR3 bases are TGCGCCAGCAGCCAAGAGTGGACTAGCACAGATACGCAGTATTTT. The encoded protein is CASSQEWTSTDTQYF.

This clone showed up just once. V and J are TRBV29-1 and TRBJ1-2; D is uncertain. This CDR3 spans 11 amino acids. With 4 bases removed from V and 11 bases from J, the gap between germline ends came to 14 bases. CDR1 and CDR2 from the germline V gene are SQVTM and ANQGSEA. CDR3 bases: TGCAGCGTTGGGGGTGGCGGAGATTACACCTTC. Translating gives CSVGGGGDYTF.

The rearrangement links TRBV10-3 to TRBJ1-1; 7 nucleotides agree with TRBD1. This CDR3 has 13 amino acids. Per germline, CDR1 ENHRY and CDR2 SYGVKD. V was pared by 7 bases and J by 7 bases, with 9 bases of the junction left unmatched. Here the CDR3 reads CAITMDRNGEAFF. As DNA, the CDR3 is TGTGCCATCACCATGGACAGGAACGGTGAAGCTTTCTTT.

The rearrangement links TRBV10-3 to TRBJ2-1; tentatively, D is TRBD2 (5 bases). Trimming removed 3 bases from V and 4 bases from J, with 13 bases in between. The CDR3 runs 15 residues. The germline gives CDR1 ENHRY, CDR2 SYGVKD. CDR3 loop: CAISERRAEYNEQFF. The CDR3 DNA is TGTGCCATCAGTGAACGTCGAGCGGAGTACAATGAGCAGTTCTTC.

V is TRBV28 and J is TRBJ1-2; D unresolved. Germline CDR1 and CDR2: MDHEN and SYDVKM. The CDR3 is made up of 13 amino acids. Trimming removed 4 bases from V and 7 bases from J, with 13 bases in between. CDR3 amino acids: CASSSRAPFGYTF. The CDR3, as DNA: TGTGCCAGCAGTTCCCGGGCCCCATTTGGCTACACCTTC.

CDR3 amino acids: CASSDRLANTEAFF. The CDR3 nucleotides are TGTGCCAGCAGTGACCGACTGGCGAACACTGAAGCTTTCTTT. The V call is TRBV6-1, the J call TRBJ1-1, with D unclear. V dropped 3 bases and J dropped 1 base, with 9 bases sitting between them. Germline V gene data show CDR1 as MNHNS and CDR2 as SASEGT. This CDR3 is 14 amino acids long.